This T cell receptor beta chain stems from a study of beta chain features in type 1 diabetes. Overall study context: Comparable age, gender and cell yields were observed in patients relative to healthy donors. Some 110,000,000 sorted cells were examined across all samples.

Study-level points and caveats: TCRB CDR3s from Type 1 diabetes patients were moderately but significantly shorter in all four CD4+ subsets. In type 1 diabetes patients, VDJ junctions had fewer insertions; deletions at these junctions were more frequent.

This clone was seen more than once but under ten times. The antigen remains unidentified. The germline CDR1 and CDR2 sequences are SGHNT and YYREEE (reference sequence). The CDR3 extends over 15 amino acids. Losses at the gene ends were 2 bases for V and 7 bases for J; bases not matched to a gene: 10. Researchers reported sorting CD4+ naive, central memory, regulatory and stem cell-like memory cells via CD45RO/CCR7/CD25/CD127/CD95/CD27. Investigators reverse transcribed all isolated RNA, so they sequenced expressed TCRB transcripts. Measured with immunoSEQ multiplex PCR; TCRdb has only the in-frame clones, and not every one. In the table there are a few hundred thousand clones, approximately 15% of which are singletons.

The V call is TRBV5-4, the J call TRBJ2-3; TRBD1 matches at 7 bases. This TCR was recovered from a man aged 18 to 35 with type 1 diabetes. The material sequenced was naive CD4+ T cells from blood. CDR3 in amino acids: CASSFSRGPANTQYF. The CDR3 DNA is TGTGCCAGCAGCTTTTCGAGGGGGCCGGCGAATACGCAGTATTTT.